This passage covers 19 T cell receptor beta chains from one sample sequenced in a study of T cells after posttransplantation cyclophosphamide. Profiled with immunoSEQ multiplex PCR; TCRdb holds only in-frame clones, not every one. Of tens of thousands of clones in the sample, roughly 90% were seen once. The sample consisted of PBMCs. Every receptor here comes from a man aged 50 or older.

The chain employs TRBV2 and TRBJ2-3, with no clear D. CDR1 and CDR2 (germline): SNHLY, FYNNEI. V lost 2 bases and J 2 bases, leaving 5 bases between the germline ends. This CDR3 is built from 13 residues. CDR3 amino acids: CASSERDTDTQYF. CDR3 coding DNA: TGTGCCAGCAGTGAACGAGACACAGATACGCAGTATTTT.

This chain uses TRBV20-1 with TRBJ2-1; D is undetermined. Germline loops: CDR1 DFQATT, CDR2 SNEGSKA (reference sequence). This CDR3 is built from 11 residues. Trimming stripped 5 bases from V and 8 bases from J, with 10 bases between. CDR3 residues: CSAPLVYEQFF. The CDR3 nucleotides read TGCAGTGCTCCTCTAGTTTATGAGCAGTTCTTC.

This chain links TRBV4-2 with TRBJ2-1, with D possibly matching TRBD1 (6 bases). This CDR3 is 19 amino acids long. Germline V gene sequence: CDR1 LGHNA, CDR2 YNFKEQ. V was cut by 0 bases and J by 3 bases, with 21 bases left in between. CDR3 in amino acids: CASSQDSQGKSGNYNEQFF. CDR3 DNA sequence: TGTGCCAGCAGCCAAGATTCACAGGGTAAAAGCGGAAACTACAATGAGCAGTTCTTC.

This chain joins TRBV15 and TRBJ2-1; the D gene is possibly TRBD1 (6 bases). This CDR3 comprises 13 residues. Trimming removed 6 bases at V and 0 bases at J, with 6 bases between. The germline CDR1 and CDR2 sequences are LNHNV and YYDKDF (reference sequence). DNA for the CDR3: TGTGCCACCAGAGGGGGCTCCTACAATGAGCAGTTCTTC. Translated: CATRGGSYNEQFF. Combining the CDR3 with reference TRBV15 and TRBJ2-1 gives the whole variable domain DAMVIQNPRYQVTQFGKPVTLSCSQTLNHNVMYWYQQKSSQAPKLLFHYYDKDFNNEADTPDNFQSRRPNTSFCFLDIRSPGLGDTAMYLCATRGGSYNEQFFGPGTRLTVL.

The CDR3 is CASSLNGPWGDGYTF. The CDR3 DNA sequence: TGCGCCAGCAGCTTGAATGGACCCTGGGGCGATGGCTACACCTTC. The chain has TRBV5-1 and TRBJ1-2; maybe TRBD1 (5 bases). The CDR3 has 15 amino acids. The V gene's germline CDR1 is SGHRS and CDR2 YFSETQ. V was clipped by 1 base and J by 6 bases, with 16 bases between them. The full variable domain, rest sourced from reference TRBV5-1 and TRBJ1-2, is KAGVTQTPRYLIKTRGQQVTLSCSPISGHRSVSWYQQTPGQGLQFLFEYFSETQRNKGNFPGRFSGRQFSNSRSEMNVSTLELGDSALYLCASSLNGPWGDGYTFGSGTRLTVV.

The chain has TRBV27 and TRBJ1-2, with 7 bases lining up with TRBD1. The germline V gene encodes CDR1 MNHEY and CDR2 SMNVEV (reference sequence). CDR3 length: 14 amino acids. V lost 6 bases, J lost 4 bases, and 8 bases stayed unmatched. The CDR3 is CASSPWDSIYGYTF. The CDR3 DNA sequence: TGTGCCAGCAGCCCCTGGGACAGCATCTATGGCTACACCTTC.

The gene calls are TRBV30 and TRBJ1-2, with a possible D match to TRBD1 (6 bases). CDR3 size: 15 residues. The ends were cut back, 4 bases at V and 4 bases at J, with 19 bases in the middle. Germline lookup yields CDR1 GTSNPN and CDR2 SVGIG (reference sequence). CDR3 sequence: CAWKLEGGTTYGYTF. DNA for the CDR3: TGTGCCTGGAAATTGGAAGGGGGAACTACCTATGGCTACACCTTC.

There are a few counts of this clone. The CDR3 protein is CASSVGAGGKETQYF. The CDR3 DNA reads TGTGCCAGCAGCGTAGGAGCGGGAGGGAAAGAGACCCAGTACTTC. This sequence joins TRBV9 and TRBJ2-5; TRBD2 matches 10 bases. The germline gives CDR1 SGDLS, CDR2 YYNGEE. The ends lost 0 bases at V and 3 bases at J; junction bases unmatched: 2. CDR3 length: 15 amino acids.

This clone occurred once. The V gene is TRBV11-2, the J gene TRBJ1-1, with 7 bases that match TRBD1. The CDR3 runs 15 residues. With V trimmed by 1 base and J by 4 bases, 6 bases remained unmatched. Germline V CDR1 and CDR2: SGHAT, FQNNGV. CDR3 region: CASSLGRGLGTEAFF. The CDR3 DNA reads as TGTGCCAGCAGCTTAGGGAGGGGGCTCGGCACTGAAGCTTTCTTT.

The chain uses TRBV11-2 and TRBJ1-1; TRBD1 matches 8 bases. Losses at the gene ends were 6 bases for V and 2 bases for J; bases not matched to a gene: 20. This CDR3 has 19 residues. Looked up from germline, CDR1 is SGHAT and CDR2 is FQNNGV. CDR3 nucleotides: TGTGCCAGCAGTTCAACAGGGGGGAGGATTCAGAATAAAAACACTGAAGCTTTCTTT. It yields the protein CASSSTGGRIQNKNTEAFF.

This chain joins TRBV11-2 and TRBJ2-2; possible D gene TRBD1, 6 bases. CDR3 length: 14 amino acids. Germline V lookup: CDR1 SGHAT, CDR2 FQNNGV. V was shortened by 0 bases and J by 7 bases, with 9 bases between the two germline ends. CDR3 sequence: CASSLDKGHGELFF. For the CDR3, the DNA is TGTGCCAGCAGCTTAGATAAGGGACACGGGGAGCTGTTTTTT.

The chain has TRBV6-5 and TRBJ2-2; D unresolved. CDR1 and CDR2 (germline): MNHEY, SVGAGI. This CDR3 contains 12 residues. The V gene lost 6 bases and the J gene lost 4 bases, with 6 bases spanning the gap. The CDR3 spells CASRHPTGELFF. The CDR3, as DNA: TGTGCCAGCAGACACCCCACCGGGGAGCTGTTTTTT.

The chain couples TRBV9 to TRBJ2-5, with D possibly matching TRBD2 (5 bases). The CDR3 is 14 residues long. V was trimmed by 1 base and J by 2 bases, leaving 9 bases between them. Looked up from germline, CDR1 is SGDLS and CDR2 is YYNGEE. Here the CDR3 DNA reads TGTGCCAGCAGCGTACTCGGAGGACAAGAGACCCAGTACTTC. Its protein product is CASSVLGGQETQYF.

The CDR3 DNA reads TGCAGCGTTGAGGGGTTAGCGCTAGATACGCAGTATTTT. Protein sequence: CSVEGLALDTQYF. The gene calls are TRBV29-1 and TRBJ2-3; D is possibly TRBD2 (5 bases). V dropped 3 bases and J dropped 5 bases, with 12 bases sitting between them. Germline CDR1 reads SQVTM; CDR2 reads ANQGSEA. CDR3 size: 13 residues.

V gene TRBV5-6 combines with J gene TRBJ2-7, with 9 bases lining up with TRBD1. This CDR3 contains 14 residues. The germline CDR1 and CDR2 sequences are SGHDT and YYEEEE. Trimming at V came to 3 bases and at J to 5 bases, leaving 6 bases not matched to a gene. This CDR3 is CASSSWDRDHEQYF. DNA for the CDR3: TGTGCCAGCAGCTCATGGGACAGGGACCACGAGCAGTACTTC.

The chain has TRBV2 and TRBJ1-4; D gene unclear. Per the germline V gene, CDR1 is SNHLY and CDR2 is FYNNEI. V lost 4 bases and J lost 9, with 15 bases in between. This CDR3 has 14 residues. Written as DNA, the CDR3 is TGTGCCAGCAGTGGCGGGTTCACCTCTCAAAAACTGTTTTTT. Translated: CASSGGFTSQKLFF. Using reference TRBV2 and TRBJ1-4 for the parts outside the CDR3, the full variable domain is EPEVTQTPSHQVTQMGQEVILRCVPISNHLYFYWYRQILGQKVEFLVSFYNNEISEKSEIFDDQFSVERPDGSNFTLKIRSTKLEDSAMYFCASSGGFTSQKLFFGSGTQLSVL.

The chain recombines TRBV27 with TRBJ1-6; D may be TRBD1 (5 bases). The CDR3 is made up of 14 amino acids. Trimming took off 2 bases at V and 10 bases at J, with 12 bases between the two ends. CDR1 is MNHEY and CDR2 is SMNVEV in the germline V gene (reference sequence). The CDR3 region has the DNA TGTGCCAGCAGTTTAGTAGGGGAAGGGTCACCCCTCCACTTT. Its translation: CASSLVGEGSPLHF.

This clone was picked up a small number of times. This chain links TRBV6-5 with TRBJ1-5; no clear D. The CDR3 is 14 amino acids. Trimming cost V 6 bases and J 7 bases, with 16 bases left between them. CDR1 is MNHEY, CDR2 SVGAGI, per germline. CDR3 in DNA: TGTGCCAGCAGCGCCGGCCGGGAAGGACAGCCCCAGCATTTT. Residues: CASSAGREGQPQHF.

This clone was recorded once. The chain has TRBV19 and TRBJ1-1; D may be TRBD1 (5 bases). Trimming took off 5 bases at V and 3 bases at J, with 13 bases between the two ends. The length of the CDR3 is 14 residues. The germline CDR1 and CDR2 sequences are LNHDA and SQIVND (reference sequence). CDR3 protein: CASSDQGRYTEAFF. The CDR3, as DNA: TGTGCCAGTAGTGACCAGGGAAGGTACACTGAAGCTTTCTTT.